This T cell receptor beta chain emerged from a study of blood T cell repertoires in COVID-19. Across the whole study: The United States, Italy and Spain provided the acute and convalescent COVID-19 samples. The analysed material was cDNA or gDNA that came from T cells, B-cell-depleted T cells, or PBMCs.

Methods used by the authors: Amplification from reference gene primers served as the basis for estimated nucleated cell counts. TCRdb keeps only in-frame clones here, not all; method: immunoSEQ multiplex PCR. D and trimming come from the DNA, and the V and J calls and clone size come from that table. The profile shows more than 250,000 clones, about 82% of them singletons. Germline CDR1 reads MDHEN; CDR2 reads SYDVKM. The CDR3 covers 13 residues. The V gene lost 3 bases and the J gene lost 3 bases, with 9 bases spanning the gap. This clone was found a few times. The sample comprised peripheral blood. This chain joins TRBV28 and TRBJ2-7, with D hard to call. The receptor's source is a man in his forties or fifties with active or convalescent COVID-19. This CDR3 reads CASSFSLFYEQYF. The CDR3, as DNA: TGTGCCAGCAGTTTTTCCCTTTTCTACGAGCAGTACTTC.